This T cell receptor (beta chain) was identified during a study of Tregs in tolerant kidney transplant recipients. V lost 2 bases and J 8 bases, leaving 9 bases between the germline ends. Germline V gives CDR1 SGHDN, CDR2 FVKESK. The CDR3 is made up of 12 amino acids. Recipients received nonmyeloablative bone marrow transplants from related graft donors, with transient mixed chimerism. CD4+CD25+CD127- Tregs, CD4+CD25- non-Tregs, CD4 and CD8 cells were sorted. Assay used: immunoSEQ multiplex PCR; TCRdb lists only in-frame clones, some missing. The table has 65,000 or so clones, 70% to 90% seen once. Sequences were derived from CD4+ T cells from blood (PBMCs), sampled 6 months after the transplant. The chain links TRBV14 to TRBJ1-2; maybe TRBD1 (6 bases). This receptor was obtained from a human patient who received a combined kidney and bone marrow transplant. Some T cells may be the graft donor's. As DNA, the CDR3 is TGTGCCAGCAGCCAATCCAGGGGCGGCTACACCTTC. Amino acid sequence: CASSQSRGGYTF.